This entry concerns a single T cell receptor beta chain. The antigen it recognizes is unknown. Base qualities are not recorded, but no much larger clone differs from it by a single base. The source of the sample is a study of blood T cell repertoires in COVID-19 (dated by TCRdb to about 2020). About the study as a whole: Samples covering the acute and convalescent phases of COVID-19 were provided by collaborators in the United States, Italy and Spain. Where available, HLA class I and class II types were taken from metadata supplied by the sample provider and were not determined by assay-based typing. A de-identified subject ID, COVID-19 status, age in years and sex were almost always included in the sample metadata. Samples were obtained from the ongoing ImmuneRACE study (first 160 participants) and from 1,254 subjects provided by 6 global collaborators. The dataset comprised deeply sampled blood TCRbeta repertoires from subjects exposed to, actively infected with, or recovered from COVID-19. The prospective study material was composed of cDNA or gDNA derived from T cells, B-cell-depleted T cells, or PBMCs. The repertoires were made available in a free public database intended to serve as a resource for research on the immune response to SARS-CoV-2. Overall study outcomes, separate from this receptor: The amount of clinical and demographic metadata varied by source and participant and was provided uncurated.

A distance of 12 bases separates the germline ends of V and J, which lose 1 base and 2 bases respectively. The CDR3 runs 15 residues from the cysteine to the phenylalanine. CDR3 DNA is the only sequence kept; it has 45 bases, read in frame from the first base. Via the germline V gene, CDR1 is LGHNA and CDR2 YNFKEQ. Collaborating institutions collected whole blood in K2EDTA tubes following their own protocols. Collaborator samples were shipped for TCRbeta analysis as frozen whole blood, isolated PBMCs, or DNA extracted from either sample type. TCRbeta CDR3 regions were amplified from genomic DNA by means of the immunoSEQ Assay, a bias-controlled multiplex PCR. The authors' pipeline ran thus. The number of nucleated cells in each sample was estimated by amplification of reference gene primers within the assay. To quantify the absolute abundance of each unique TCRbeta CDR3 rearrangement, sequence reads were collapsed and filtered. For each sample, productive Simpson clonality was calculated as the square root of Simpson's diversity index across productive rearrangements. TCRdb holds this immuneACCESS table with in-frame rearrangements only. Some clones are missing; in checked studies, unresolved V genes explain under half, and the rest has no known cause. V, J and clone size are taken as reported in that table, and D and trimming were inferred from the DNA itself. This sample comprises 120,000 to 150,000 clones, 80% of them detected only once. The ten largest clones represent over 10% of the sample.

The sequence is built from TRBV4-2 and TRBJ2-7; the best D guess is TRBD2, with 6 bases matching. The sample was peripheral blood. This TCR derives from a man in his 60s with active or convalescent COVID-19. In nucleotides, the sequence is TGTGCCAGCAGCCAAGGAATTAGCGGAACCTACGAGCAGTACTTC. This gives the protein CASSQGISGTYEQYF.